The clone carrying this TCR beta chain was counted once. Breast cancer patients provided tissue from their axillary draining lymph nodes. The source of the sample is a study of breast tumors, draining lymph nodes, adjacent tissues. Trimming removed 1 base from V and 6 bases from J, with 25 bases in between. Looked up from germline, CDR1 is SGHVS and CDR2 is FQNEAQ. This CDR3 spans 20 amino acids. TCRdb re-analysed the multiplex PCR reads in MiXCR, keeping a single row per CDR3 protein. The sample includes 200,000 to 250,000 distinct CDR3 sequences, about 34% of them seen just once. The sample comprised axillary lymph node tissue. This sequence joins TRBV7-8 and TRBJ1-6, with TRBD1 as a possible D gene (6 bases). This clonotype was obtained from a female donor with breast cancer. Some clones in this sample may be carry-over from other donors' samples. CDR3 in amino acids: CASSLDPGVQWRGSNSPLHF. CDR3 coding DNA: TGTGCCAGCAGCTTAGACCCCGGAGTCCAGTGGAGGGGGTCTAATTCACCCCTCCACTTT. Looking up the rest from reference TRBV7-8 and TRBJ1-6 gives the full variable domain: GAGVSQSPRYKVAKRGQDVALRCDPISGHVSLFWYQQALGQGPEFLTYFQNEAQLDKSGLPSDRFFAERPEGSVSTLKIQRTQQEDSAVYLCASSLDPGVQWRGSNSPLHFGNGTRLTVT.